This T cell receptor (beta chain) was sequenced during a study of identical twins. The V end lost 4 bases, the J end lost 2 bases, and 18 bases lay between the germline ends. The CDR3 runs 16 residues. Germline V lookup: CDR1 SGHRS, CDR2 YFSETQ. TCRdb reprocessed the 5' RACE reads via MiXCR and lists one record per CDR3 protein. The sample yields 500,000 to 550,000 distinct CDR3 sequences, approximately 20% seen once. Only a few counts were recorded for this clonotype. Its specificity is unknown. Study-level points and caveats: Zero-insertion findings could be partly confounded by invariant cells (MAIT and iNKT cells). Clonotypes of the beta chain that were abundant in cord blood carried fewer insertions (memory repertoires showed none). Conclusions rested on cross-sectional statistics rather than following the same donors.

The same sample was also used in a study of yellow fever vaccine responses in identical twins.

This TCR derives from a woman younger than 30 in good health. The chain employs TRBV5-1 and TRBJ2-5, with a tentative D call TRBD2 (6 bases). The sequencing input was CD4+ T cells sorted from blood. CDR3 amino acids: CASSRGVLSEQETQYF. The CDR3 DNA follows: TGCGCCAGCAGCCGCGGGGTACTTTCGGAACAAGAGACCCAGTACTTC.